The clone carrying this T cell receptor beta chain was observed a handful of times. The antigen remains undetermined. For the second PCR, which ran for roughly 6 to 11 cycles, a sample-barcoded 5' primer and a J-beta primer mix were used. A 12-random-nucleotide template-switch adaptor tagged each cDNA molecule. TCRdb itself ran the 5' RACE reads through MiXCR, one entry per CDR3 protein. The repertoire holds over 1,200,000 distinct CDR3 sequences, with roughly 59% as singletons. The CDR3 totals 13 residues. V lost 5 bases to trimming and J lost 4 bases, with 9 bases between them. Germline V gives CDR1 SEHNR, CDR2 FQNEAQ (reference sequence). These data are taken from a study of blood T cells in healthy people across ages. Notes on the study in general: Across samples, TCR beta diversity tracked strongly with naive T cell percentage. The long-lived group displayed more naive CD4+ cells, plus higher diversity, than the aged donors did.

The sequencing sample was made of blood. The sequence was collected from a man younger than 35 in good health. The rearrangement links TRBV7-9 to TRBJ2-1, with a weak D call TRBD2 (5 bases). For the CDR3, the DNA is TGTGCCAGCAGCATAACTAGTTACAATGAGCAGTTCTTC. Translation gives CASSITSYNEQFF.